This T cell receptor (beta chain) derives from a study of T cell repertoires in cytomegalovirus infection. Study-wide background: CMV infection plus the matching HLA type was flagged by public TCR beta signatures. Study-wide results and caveats: Clonotypes of TCR beta that were HLA-C-restricted and CMV-specific dominated the ex vivo response. Summed frequency of shared TCR beta families picked out CMV carriers who also had the relevant HLA.

The V gene end was trimmed by 1 base and the J gene end by 9 bases; junction bases not matched to a gene: 9. The CDR3 has 14 residues. Germline V lookup: CDR1 SGHRS, CDR2 YFSETQ. A single count supports this clonotype. Its antigen is still unknown. TCRdb ran MiXCR on the reads and lists one entry per CDR3 protein. The data show approximately 290,000 distinct CDR3 sequences, with 20% to 30% seen just once and approximately 15% held by the top ten. This rearrangement joins TRBV5-1 to TRBJ2-7, with TRBD1 matching 8 bases. This receptor was obtained from a human donor in good health (CMV status not recorded). Some clones in this sample may be carry-over from other donors' samples. Sequencing used PBMCs. This CDR3 reads CASSLQRGQDAQYF. The CDR3 DNA reads TGCGCCAGCAGCTTGCAGAGGGGACAGGACGCGCAGTACTTC.